This T cell receptor (beta chain) is from a study of T-cell memory formation after mild COVID-19. After 5'RACE with constant-segment primers, TCR alpha and TCR beta cDNA libraries carrying sample barcodes and UMIs were obtained. TCRdb re-derived calls from the 5' RACE reads in MiXCR, one entry per CDR3 protein. The sample consists of around 340,000 distinct CDR3 sequences, around 13% of them appearing once. To note about this clonotype: Antigen: not known.

In germline, CDR1 is KGHSH, CDR2 LQKENI. This CDR3 contains 12 residues. Trimming removed 8 bases at V and 3 bases at J, with 10 bases between. Study-level results: Pre-infection memory already had some responding clones, implying cross-reactive memory joined. Mainly in CM and EM were contracting CD4+ clones; CD8+ were in EMRA. Contracting clones, day 15 to 85, had balanced CD4/CD8, and later expanders favored CD4+.

This chain uses TRBV18 with TRBJ1-2; a possible D gene is TRBD1 (5 bases). The source of this sequence is a man in his late teens or twenties who had mild COVID-19 (a few samples of this study predate the infection). Cell type and time point are not known. Sequencing was done on a sample of PBMCs or a T cell subset sorted from them (not recorded which). CDR3 sequence: CASLGQDYGYTF. CDR3 sequence (DNA): TGTGCCAGCCTGGGGCAGGACTATGGCTACACCTTC.